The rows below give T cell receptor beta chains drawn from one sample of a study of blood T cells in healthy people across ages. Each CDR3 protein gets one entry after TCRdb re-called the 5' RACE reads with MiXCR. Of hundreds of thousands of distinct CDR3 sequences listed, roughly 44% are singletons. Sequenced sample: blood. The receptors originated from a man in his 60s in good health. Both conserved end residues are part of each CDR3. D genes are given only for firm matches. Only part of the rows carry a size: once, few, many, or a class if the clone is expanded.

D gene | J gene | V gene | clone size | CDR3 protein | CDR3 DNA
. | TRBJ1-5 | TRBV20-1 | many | CSADIPGTKNQPQHF | TGCAGTGCAGACATTCCCGGGACGAAGAATCAGCCCCAGCATTTT
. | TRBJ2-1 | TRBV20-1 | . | CSARPGAGGEQFF | TGCAGTGCTAGGCCGGGGGCCGGGGGTGAGCAGTTCTTC
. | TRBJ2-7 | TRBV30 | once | CAWGAQGTYEQYF | TGTGCCTGGGGGGCACAGGGTACCTACGAGCAGTACTTC
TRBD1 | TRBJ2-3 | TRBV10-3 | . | CAISHTKTGVGDTQYF | TGTGCCATCAGTCATACCAAGACAGGGGTCGGAGATACGCAGTATTTT
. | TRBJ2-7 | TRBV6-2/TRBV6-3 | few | CASSGGLYEQYF | TGTGCCAGCAGTGGGGGGCTCTACGAGCAGTACTTC
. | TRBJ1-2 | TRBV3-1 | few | CASSQDTSYGYTF | TGTGCCAGCAGCCAAGATACGTCCTATGGCTACACCTTC
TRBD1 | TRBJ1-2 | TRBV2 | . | CASTIGTASRPNYGYTF | TGTGCCAGCACGATAGGGACAGCCTCAAGACCTAACTATGGCTACACCTTC
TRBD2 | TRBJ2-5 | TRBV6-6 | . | CASSNSGAQTQYF | TGTGCCAGCAGCAATAGCGGGGCACAGACCCAGTACTTC
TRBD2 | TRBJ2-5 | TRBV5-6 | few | CASSFERGQETQYF | TGTGCCAGTAGCTTCGAGCGGGGGCAAGAGACCCAGTACTTC
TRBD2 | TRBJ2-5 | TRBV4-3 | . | CASSPSLAGGQGTQYF | TGCGCCAGCAGCCCCAGTTTAGCGGGGGGGCAAGGGACCCAGTACTTC
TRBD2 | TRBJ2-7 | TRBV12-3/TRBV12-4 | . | CASSHGGETYEQYF | TGTGCCAGCAGCCACGGGGGGGAAACCTACGAGCAGTACTTC
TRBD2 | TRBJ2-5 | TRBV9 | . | CASSTPDSGGAQETQYF | TGTGCCAGCAGCACCCCGGATAGCGGGGGGGCACAAGAGACCCAGTACTTC
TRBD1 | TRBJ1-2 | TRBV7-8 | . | CASSYLGTAGYTF | TGTGCCAGCAGCTATCTCGGGACAGCTGGCTACACCTTC
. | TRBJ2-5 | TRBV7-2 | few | CASSPAFGETQYF | TGTGCCAGCAGCCCCGCCTTTGGGGAGACCCAGTACTTC
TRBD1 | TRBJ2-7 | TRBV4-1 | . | CASSQGTGIYEQYF | TGCGCCAGCAGCCAAGGGACAGGGATCTACGAGCAGTACTTC
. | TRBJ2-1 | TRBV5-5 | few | CASSWRQRNEQFF | TGTGCCAGCAGCTGGAGACAGCGAAATGAGCAGTTCTTC
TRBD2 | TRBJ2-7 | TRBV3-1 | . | CASASGGPGEQYF | TGTGCCAGCGCAAGCGGGGGGCCGGGCGAGCAGTACTTC
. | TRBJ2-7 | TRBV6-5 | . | CASSYSKQGPTNEQYF | TGTGCCAGCAGTTACTCGAAACAGGGACCGACTAACGAGCAGTACTTC
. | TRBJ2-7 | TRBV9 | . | CASSTNRVREQYF | TGTGCCAGCAGCACAAACAGGGTCCGCGAGCAGTACTTC
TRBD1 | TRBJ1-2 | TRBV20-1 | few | CSAELRSGTGYGYTF | TGCAGTGCCGAACTTCGGTCCGGGACAGGCTATGGCTACACCTTC
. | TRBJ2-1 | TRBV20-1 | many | CSVLADTYNEQFF | TGCAGTGTATTGGCTGATACCTACAATGAGCAGTTCTTC
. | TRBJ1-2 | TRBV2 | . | CASSEAGRVVGYTF | TGTGCCAGCAGTGAAGCGGGGCGGGTTGTCGGCTACACCTTC
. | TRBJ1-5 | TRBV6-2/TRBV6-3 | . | CASSYASSQPQHF | TGTGCCAGCAGTTACGCGAGTTCCCAGCCCCAGCATTTT
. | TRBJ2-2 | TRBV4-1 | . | CASSQSVANTGELFF | TGCGCCAGCAGCCAATCGGTGGCGAACACCGGGGAGCTGTTTTTT
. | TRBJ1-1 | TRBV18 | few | CASSPSRGTEAFF | TGTGCCAGCTCTCCCAGTAGAGGGACTGAAGCTTTCTTT
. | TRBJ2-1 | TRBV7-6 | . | CASSLRDLNNEQFF | TGTGCCAGCAGCCTCCGGGACCTAAACAATGAGCAGTTCTTC
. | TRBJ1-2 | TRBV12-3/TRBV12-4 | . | CASRGRGLDCGYTF | TGTGCCAGCAGGGGGAGGGGTCTGGACTGTGGCTACACCTTC
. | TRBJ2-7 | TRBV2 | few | CASNPGRRPSYEQYF | TGTGCCAGCAACCCGGGCAGGCGACCTTCCTACGAGCAGTACTTC
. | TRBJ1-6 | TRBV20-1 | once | CSALLGDPSPLHF | TGCAGTGCTTTATTGGGGGACCCATCACCCCTCCACTTT
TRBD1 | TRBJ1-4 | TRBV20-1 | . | CSARLTGPEKLFF | TGCAGTGCTAGACTGACAGGGCCAGAAAAACTGTTTTTT
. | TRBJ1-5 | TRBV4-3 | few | CASSQDVKNQPQHF | TGCGCCAGCAGCCAAGATGTCAAAAATCAGCCCCAGCATTTT
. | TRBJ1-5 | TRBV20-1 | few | CSARGLDYSNQPQHF | TGCAGTGCTAGAGGATTGGACTATAGCAATCAGCCCCAGCATTTT
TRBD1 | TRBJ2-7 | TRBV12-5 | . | CASGLGQGKAYEQYF | TGTGCTAGTGGTTTGGGACAGGGGAAGGCCTACGAGCAGTACTTC
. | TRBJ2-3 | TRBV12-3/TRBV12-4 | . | CASRPRTDTQYF | TGTGCCAGCAGACCCCGCACAGATACGCAGTATTTT
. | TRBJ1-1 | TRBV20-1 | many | CSARMNTEAFF | TGCAGTGCTAGAATGAACACTGAAGCTTTCTTT
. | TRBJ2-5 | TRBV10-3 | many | CAISQDSRSTQYF | TGTGCCATCAGTCAAGACAGCCGGTCGACCCAGTACTTC
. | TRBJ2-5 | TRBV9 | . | CATAIGDQETQYF | TGTGCCACCGCTATAGGGGATCAAGAGACCCAGTACTTC